The TCR beta chain described here comes from a study of T cells in Graves' hyperthyroidism and ophthalmopathy (dated by TCRdb to 2018 to 2020). With regard to the full study: Peripheral blood was sampled at the time of initial diagnosis, prior to any treatment. Whether ophthalmopathy could be predicted prospectively was tested in an independent validation cohort made up of some 20 hyperthyroidism patients plus 17 patients who later progressed to ophthalmopathy. TCR V-J signatures able to tell the groups apart were searched for in a discovery cohort of 95 to 100 patients, of whom roughly 42 had Graves' ophthalmopathy and around 58 had stable Graves' hyperthyroidism. The 90 or so discovery patients were randomly split 7:3 into training and test sets. After blood sampling, hyperthyroidism patients were treated with methimazole at a starting dose of 30 mg daily, and ophthalmopathy patients were treated with high-dose intravenous methylprednisolone. In addition, the study compared T-cell repertoires in thyroid tissue and in blood from about 6 Graves' hyperthyroidism patients. The paper describes TCR Vbeta CDR3 sequencing of 135 peripheral blood samples, made up of fewer than 50 ophthalmopathy patients, around 73 hyperthyroidism patients and some 17 progressor patients.

Points the paper makes about the study in general: In cross-validation, a model built on a 13 V-J signature told ophthalmopathy apart from stable hyperthyroidism with approximately 90% sensitivity and 81% to 82% specificity, and in testing the same model reached 80%/75%. Most expanded thyroid clonotypes (frequency above 0.001) were also found in blood, which suggests that blood repertoires may mirror thyroid immune responses. During validation, the model predicted progression to ophthalmopathy a median of approximately 6 months ahead of onset, with around 71% sensitivity and 72% to 80% specificity. No statistical method was used to fix the sample size in advance, and group allocation was not hidden from the investigators.

Ophthalmopathy patients had moderately to severely active disease, Clinical Activity Score of at least 3, NOSPECS grade of at least 4, and duration under 3 months. Exclusion was applied to patients with uncontrolled infections, other autoimmune diseases, pregnancy or lactation. Diagnoses relied on clinical symptoms, serum thyroxine and TRAb, thyroid ultrasound and orbital computed tomography. Ficoll-Paque density gradient centrifugation was used to isolate PBMCs from 9.5 to 10 ml of fresh peripheral blood. Total RNA was extracted with Trizol reagent, and quality was checked on an Agilent 2100 Bioanalyzer. Amplification of TCR beta CDR3 regions was carried out from RNA transcripts. For the first round of RT-PCR on the TCR CDR3, the HTBI primer set was used together with the Qiagen OneStep RT-PCR kit. The libraries were constructed in a second round of multiplex PCR and then size-selected and purified. Paired-end sequencing of the libraries was performed with 100 bp reads on an Illumina HiSeq2000. The original methods were these. SOAPnuke was used to process the raw data, throwing out any read that contained adapters or uncalled bases, had a mean Phred below 15, or lacked an exact constant-primer or identifier match. COPE v1.2.5 was used to merge the high-quality paired reads, and each unique nucleotide sequence was defined as a clonotype. Clonotypes were aligned to IMGT TRBV, TRBD and TRBJ reference segments using MiTCR v1.1. The analysis included only V-J combinations with a frequency above 0.0001, which together covered 99.2% of the repertoires. A TCS score was defined as the ratio of F50 (clonal expansion) to E x V (chaos), with BLOSUM62-based TCRdist applied between CDR3 peptides within each V-J. Welch's t-statistics and random forest reduced 500 to 650 V-J features to 10 to 15, which were used in a naive Bayes classifier (R e1071). Using fastp trimming at Q25 and MiXCR clonotype assembly, TCRdb reanalyzed the public sequencing data and kept in-frame beta chains. One record per CDR3 amino acid sequence lists the most common genes and DNA. These V and J calls originate from TCRdb's pipeline instead of the authors' own analysis. For this sample there are roughly 500,000 distinct CDR3 sequences; approximately 16% appear just once. The ten top clones hold roughly 29% of the sample.

The CDR3 runs 14 amino acids, cysteine and phenylalanine included. The entry retains the CDR3 DNA only, 42 bases that are in frame from base 1. In the germline V gene, CDR1 corresponds to SGHRS and CDR2 to YFSETQ. Notes on this clonotype: What antigen it recognizes has not been identified. One end of the junction is discordant with germline, which a read error may explain.

The material sequenced was blood. The sequence came from a woman in her thirties with Graves' ophthalmopathy. The chain is assembled from TRBV5-1 and TRBJ2-1, and possibly TRBD1, on 5 matching bases. This receptor carries the CDR3 CASSFATASNEQFF. The nucleotide sequence reads TGTGCCAGCAGCTTTGCGACAGCTAGCAATGAGCAGTTCTTC.